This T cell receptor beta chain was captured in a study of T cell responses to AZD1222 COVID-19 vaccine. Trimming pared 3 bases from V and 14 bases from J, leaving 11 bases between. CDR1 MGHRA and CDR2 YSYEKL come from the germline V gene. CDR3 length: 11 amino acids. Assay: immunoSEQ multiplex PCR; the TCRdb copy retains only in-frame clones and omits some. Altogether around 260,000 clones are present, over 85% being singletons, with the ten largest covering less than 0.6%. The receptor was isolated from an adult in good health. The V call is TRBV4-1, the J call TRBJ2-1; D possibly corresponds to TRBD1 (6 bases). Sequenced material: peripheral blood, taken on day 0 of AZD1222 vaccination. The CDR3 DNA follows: TGCGCCAGCAGCCAGGGGACAAGCAAGTTCTTC. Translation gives CASSQGTSKFF.